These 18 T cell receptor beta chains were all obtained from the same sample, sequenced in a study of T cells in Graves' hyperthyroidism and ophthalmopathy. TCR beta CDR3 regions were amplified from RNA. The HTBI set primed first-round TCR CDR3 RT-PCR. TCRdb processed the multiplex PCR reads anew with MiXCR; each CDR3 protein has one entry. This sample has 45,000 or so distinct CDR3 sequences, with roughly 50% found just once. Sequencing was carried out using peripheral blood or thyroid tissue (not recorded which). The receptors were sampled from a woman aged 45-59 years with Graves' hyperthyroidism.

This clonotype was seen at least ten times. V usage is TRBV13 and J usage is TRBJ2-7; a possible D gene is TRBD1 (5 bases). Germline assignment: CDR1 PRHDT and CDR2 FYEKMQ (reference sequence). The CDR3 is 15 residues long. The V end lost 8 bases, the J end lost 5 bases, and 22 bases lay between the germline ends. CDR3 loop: CASLRYQGVPDEQYF. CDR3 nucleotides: TGTGCCAGCCTACGTTACCAGGGTGTTCCCGACGAGCAGTACTTC.

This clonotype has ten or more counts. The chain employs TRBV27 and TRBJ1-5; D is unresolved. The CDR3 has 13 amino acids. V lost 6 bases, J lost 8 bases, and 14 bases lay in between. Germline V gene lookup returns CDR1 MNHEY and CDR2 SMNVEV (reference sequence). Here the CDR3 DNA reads TGTGCCAGCAGAACTAGGTGGGATGAGCCCCAGCATTTT. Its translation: CASRTRWDEPQHF.

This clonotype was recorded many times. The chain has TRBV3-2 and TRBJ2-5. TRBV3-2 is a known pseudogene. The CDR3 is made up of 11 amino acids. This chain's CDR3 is CASLTRETQYF. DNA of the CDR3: TGTGCCAGCCTCACTCGGGAGACCCAGTACTTC.

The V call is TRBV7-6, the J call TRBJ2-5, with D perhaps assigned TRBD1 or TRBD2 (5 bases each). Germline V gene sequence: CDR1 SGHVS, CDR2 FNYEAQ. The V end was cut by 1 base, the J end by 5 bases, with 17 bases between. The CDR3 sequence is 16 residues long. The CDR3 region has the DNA TGTGCCAGCAGCTTAGATCCGAGGGGTTGGGGGGAGACCCAGTACTTC. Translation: CASSLDPRGWGETQYF.

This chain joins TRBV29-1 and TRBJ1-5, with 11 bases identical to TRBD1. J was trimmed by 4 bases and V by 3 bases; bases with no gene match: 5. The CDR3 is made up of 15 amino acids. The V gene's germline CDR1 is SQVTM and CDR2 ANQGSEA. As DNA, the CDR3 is TGCAGCGTTGAGGGGAGGGACAGGGGGAATCAGCCCCAGCATTTT. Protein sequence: CSVEGRDRGNQPQHF.

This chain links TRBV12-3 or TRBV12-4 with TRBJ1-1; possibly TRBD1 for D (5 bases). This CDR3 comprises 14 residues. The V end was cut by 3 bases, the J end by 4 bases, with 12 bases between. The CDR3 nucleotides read TGTGCCAGCAGTTTTGGGGGAGAGGGCACTGAAGCTTTCTTT. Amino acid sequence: CASSFGGEGTEAFF.

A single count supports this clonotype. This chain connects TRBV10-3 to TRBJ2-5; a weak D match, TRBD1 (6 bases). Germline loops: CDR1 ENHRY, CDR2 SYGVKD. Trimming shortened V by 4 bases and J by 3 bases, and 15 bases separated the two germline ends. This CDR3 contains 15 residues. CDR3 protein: CAISAQGSGEETQYF. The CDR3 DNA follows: TGTGCCATCAGTGCGCAGGGGAGTGGAGAAGAGACCCAGTACTTC.

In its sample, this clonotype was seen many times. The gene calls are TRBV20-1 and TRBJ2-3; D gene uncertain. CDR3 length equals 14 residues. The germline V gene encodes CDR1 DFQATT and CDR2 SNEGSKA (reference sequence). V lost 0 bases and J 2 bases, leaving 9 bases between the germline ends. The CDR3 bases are TGCAGTGCTAGAGATACCCTATTCACAGATACGCAGTATTTT. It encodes CSARDTLFTDTQYF.

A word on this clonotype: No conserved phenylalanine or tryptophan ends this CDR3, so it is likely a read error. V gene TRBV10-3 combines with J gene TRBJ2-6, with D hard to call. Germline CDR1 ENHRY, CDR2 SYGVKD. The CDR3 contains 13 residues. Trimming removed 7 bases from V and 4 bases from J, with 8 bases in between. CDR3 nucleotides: TGTGCCATCAAGCCGGCGGGGGCCAACGTCCTGACTCTC. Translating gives CAIKPAGANVLTL.

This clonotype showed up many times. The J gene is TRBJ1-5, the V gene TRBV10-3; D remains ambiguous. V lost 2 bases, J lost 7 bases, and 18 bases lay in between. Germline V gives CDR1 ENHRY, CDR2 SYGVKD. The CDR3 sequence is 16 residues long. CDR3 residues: CAISEGRQITPQPQHF. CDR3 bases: TGTGCCATCAGTGAGGGCAGGCAAATAACCCCCCAGCCCCAGCATTTT.

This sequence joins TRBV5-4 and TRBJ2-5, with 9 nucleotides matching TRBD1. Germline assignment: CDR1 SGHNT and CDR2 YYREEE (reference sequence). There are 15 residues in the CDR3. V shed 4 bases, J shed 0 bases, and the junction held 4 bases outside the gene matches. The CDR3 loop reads CASSPTGGYQETQYF. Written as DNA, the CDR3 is TGTGCCAGCAGCCCGACAGGGGGATACCAAGAGACCCAGTACTTC.

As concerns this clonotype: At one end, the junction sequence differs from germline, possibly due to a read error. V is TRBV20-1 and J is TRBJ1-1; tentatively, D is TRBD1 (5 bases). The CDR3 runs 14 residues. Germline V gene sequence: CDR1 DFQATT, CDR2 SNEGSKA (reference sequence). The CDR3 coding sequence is TGCAGTGCTAGACGACAGAACCAGAACACTGAAGCTCTCTTT. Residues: CSARRQNQNTEALF.

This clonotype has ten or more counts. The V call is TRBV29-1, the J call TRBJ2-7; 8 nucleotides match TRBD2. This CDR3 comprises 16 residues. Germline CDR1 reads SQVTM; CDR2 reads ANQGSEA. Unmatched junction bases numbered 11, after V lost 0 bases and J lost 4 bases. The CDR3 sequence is CSVEEKTSGTKYEQYF. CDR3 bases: TGCAGCGTTGAAGAGAAAACTAGCGGAACCAAGTACGAGCAGTACTTC.

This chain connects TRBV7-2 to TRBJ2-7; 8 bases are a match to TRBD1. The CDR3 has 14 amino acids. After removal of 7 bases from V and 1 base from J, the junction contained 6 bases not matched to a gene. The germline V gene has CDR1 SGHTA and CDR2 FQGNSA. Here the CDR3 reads CASTLGTGSYEQYF. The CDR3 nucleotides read TGTGCCAGCACTTTGGGGACAGGATCCTACGAGCAGTACTTC.

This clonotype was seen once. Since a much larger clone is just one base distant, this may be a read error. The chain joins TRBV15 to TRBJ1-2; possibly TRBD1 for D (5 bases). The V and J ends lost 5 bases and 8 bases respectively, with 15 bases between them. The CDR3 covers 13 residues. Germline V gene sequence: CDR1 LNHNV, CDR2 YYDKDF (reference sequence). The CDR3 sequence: CATSLRGARGYTF. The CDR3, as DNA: TGTGCCACCAGCCTCCGAGGGGCGAGAGGCTACACCTTC.

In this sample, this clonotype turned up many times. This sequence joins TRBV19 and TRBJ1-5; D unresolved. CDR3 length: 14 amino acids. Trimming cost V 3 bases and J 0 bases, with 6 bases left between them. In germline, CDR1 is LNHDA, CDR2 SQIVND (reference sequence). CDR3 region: CASSIRGSNQPQHF. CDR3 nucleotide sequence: TGTGCCAGTAGTATCCGGGGTAGCAATCAGCCCCAGCATTTT.

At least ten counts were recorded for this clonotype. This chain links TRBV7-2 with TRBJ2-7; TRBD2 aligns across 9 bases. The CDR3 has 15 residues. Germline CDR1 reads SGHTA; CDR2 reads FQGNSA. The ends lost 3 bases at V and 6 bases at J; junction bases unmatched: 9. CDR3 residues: CASSLRGGEGPEQYF. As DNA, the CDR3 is TGTGCCAGCAGCTTGCGGGGGGGAGAGGGGCCCGAGCAGTACTTC. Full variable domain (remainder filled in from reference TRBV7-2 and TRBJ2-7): GAGVSQSPSNKVTEKGKDVELRCDPISGHTALYWYRQSLGQGLEFLIYFQGNSAPDKSGLPSDRFSAERTGGSVSTLTIQRTQQEDSAVYLCASSLRGGEGPEQYFGPGTRLTVT.

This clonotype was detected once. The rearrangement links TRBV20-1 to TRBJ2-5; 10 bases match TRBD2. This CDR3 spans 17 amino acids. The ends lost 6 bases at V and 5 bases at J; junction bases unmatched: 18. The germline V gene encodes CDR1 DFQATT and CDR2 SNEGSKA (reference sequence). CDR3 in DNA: TGCAGTGCAGGGCGCAGCGGGAGGGCCAGTGTAGGGGAGACCCAGTACTTC. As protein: CSAGRSGRASVGETQYF.